The clone carrying this TCR beta chain appeared once. As yet, its antigen is unknown. Second-dose timings of about 4 or about 12 weeks were pooled. Trimming removed 1 base at V and 3 bases at J, with 10 bases between. Germline-derived CDR1 and CDR2 are SGHTA and FQGNSA. The CDR3 runs to 15 residues. The record originates from a study of T cell responses to AZD1222 COVID-19 vaccine. Study conclusions and caveats: Females outnumbered males among donors, who were mostly white British; clonal diversity was possibly underestimated. Baseline seropositivity characterized only a handful of AZD1222 recipients.

Data came from immunoSEQ multiplex PCR; TCRdb stores just in-frame clones and leaves some out. The sample lists 150,000 to 160,000 clones, about 90% seen once, with about 9% in the top ten. The chain uses TRBV7-2 and TRBJ1-5; tentatively, D is TRBD1 (5 bases). The source material was peripheral blood, sampled 28 days after the second AZD1222 dose. This TCR was recovered from an adult who received the AZD1222 COVID-19 vaccine. The CDR3 sequence: CASSLGPGANQPQHF. In DNA form, the CDR3 reads TGTGCCAGCAGCTTAGGTCCTGGGGCCAATCAGCCCCAGCATTTT. Together with reference TRBV7-2 and TRBJ1-5, the CDR3 gives the full variable domain: GAGVSQSPSNKVTEKGKDVELRCDPISGHTALYWYRQSLGQGLEFLIYFQGNSAPDKSGLPSDRFSAERTGGSVSTLTIQRTQQEDSAVYLCASSLGPGANQPQHFGDGTRLSIL.